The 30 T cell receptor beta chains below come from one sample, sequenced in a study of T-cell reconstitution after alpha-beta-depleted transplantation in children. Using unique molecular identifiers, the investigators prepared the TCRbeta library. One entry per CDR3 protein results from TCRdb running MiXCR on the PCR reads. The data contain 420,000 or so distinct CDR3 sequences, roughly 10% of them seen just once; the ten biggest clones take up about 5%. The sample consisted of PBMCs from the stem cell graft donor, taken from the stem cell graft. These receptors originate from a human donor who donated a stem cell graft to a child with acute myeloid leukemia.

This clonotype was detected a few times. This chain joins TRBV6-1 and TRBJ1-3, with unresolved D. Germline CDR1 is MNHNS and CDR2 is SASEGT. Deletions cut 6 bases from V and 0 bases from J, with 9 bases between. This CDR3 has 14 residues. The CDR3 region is CASSEGFSGNTIYF. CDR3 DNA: TGTGCCAGCAGCGAGGGCTTCTCTGGAAACACCATATATTTT.

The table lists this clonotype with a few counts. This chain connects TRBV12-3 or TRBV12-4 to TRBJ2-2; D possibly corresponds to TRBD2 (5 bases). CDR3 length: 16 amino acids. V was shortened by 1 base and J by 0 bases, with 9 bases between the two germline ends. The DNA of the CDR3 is TGTGCCAGCAGTTTAGACCCGGGGTCGAACACCGGGGAGCTGTTTTTT. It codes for CASSLDPGSNTGELFF.

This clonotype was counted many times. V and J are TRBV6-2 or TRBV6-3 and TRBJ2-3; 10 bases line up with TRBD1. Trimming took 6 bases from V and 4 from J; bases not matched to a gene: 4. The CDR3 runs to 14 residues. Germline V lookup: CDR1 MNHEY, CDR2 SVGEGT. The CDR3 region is CASSNGQGADTQYF. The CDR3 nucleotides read TGTGCCAGCAGCAATGGACAGGGGGCAGATACGCAGTATTTT.

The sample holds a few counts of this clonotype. The CDR3 nucleotides read TGTGCCAGCAGCCAAGAGGGGTGGGGAGAGACCCAGTACTTC. This translates into CASSQEGWGETQYF. The chain recombines TRBV3-1 with TRBJ2-5; no clear D. The CDR3 has 14 residues. Germline V CDR1 and CDR2: LGHDT, YNNKEL (reference sequence). The V gene lost 0 bases and the J gene lost 4 bases, with 9 bases spanning the gap.

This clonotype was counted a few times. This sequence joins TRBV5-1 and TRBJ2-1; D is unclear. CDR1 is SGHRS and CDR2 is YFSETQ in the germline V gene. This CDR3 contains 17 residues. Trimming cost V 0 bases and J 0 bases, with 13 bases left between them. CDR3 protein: CASSLVAALGSYNEQFF. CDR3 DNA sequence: TGCGCCAGCAGCTTGGTGGCAGCACTCGGCTCCTACAATGAGCAGTTCTTC.

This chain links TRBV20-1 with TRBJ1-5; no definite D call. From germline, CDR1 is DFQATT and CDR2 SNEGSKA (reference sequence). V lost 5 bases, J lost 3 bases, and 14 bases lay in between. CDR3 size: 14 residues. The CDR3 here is CSAGTTGHNQPQHF. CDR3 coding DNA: TGCAGTGCTGGAACGACGGGCCACAATCAGCCCCAGCATTTT.

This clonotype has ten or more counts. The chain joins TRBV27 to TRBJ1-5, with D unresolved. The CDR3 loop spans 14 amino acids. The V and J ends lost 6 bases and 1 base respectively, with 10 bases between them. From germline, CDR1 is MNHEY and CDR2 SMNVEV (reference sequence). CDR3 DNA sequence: TGTGCCAGCAGAACCGGGTTGAGCAATCAGCCCCAGCATTTT. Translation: CASRTGLSNQPQHF.

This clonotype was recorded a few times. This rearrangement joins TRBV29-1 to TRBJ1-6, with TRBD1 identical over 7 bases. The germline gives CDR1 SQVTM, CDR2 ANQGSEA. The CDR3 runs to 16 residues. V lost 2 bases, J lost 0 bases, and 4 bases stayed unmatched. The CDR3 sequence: CSVEQGQSSYNSPLHF. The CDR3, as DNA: TGCAGCGTTGAACAGGGACAGAGCTCCTATAATTCACCCCTCCACTTT. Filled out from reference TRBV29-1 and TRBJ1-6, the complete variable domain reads SAVISQKPSRDICQRGTSLTIQCQVDSQVTMMFWYRQQPGQSLTLIATANQGSEATYESGFVIDKFPISRPNLTFSTLTVSNMSPEDSSIYLCSVEQGQSSYNSPLHFGNGTRLTVT.

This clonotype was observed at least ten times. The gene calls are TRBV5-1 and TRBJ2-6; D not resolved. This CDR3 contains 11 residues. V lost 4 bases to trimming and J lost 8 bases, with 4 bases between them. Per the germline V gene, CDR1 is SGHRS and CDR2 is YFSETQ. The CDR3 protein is CASSHSNVLTF. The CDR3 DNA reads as TGCGCCAGCAGCCATTCCAACGTCCTGACTTTC.

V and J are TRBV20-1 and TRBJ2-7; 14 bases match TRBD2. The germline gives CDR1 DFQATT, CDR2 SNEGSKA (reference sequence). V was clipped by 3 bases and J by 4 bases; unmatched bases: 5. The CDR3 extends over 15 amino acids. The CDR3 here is CSARLGLAGAYEQYF. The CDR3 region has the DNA TGCAGTGCTAGGCTGGGACTAGCGGGAGCGTACGAGCAGTACTTC.

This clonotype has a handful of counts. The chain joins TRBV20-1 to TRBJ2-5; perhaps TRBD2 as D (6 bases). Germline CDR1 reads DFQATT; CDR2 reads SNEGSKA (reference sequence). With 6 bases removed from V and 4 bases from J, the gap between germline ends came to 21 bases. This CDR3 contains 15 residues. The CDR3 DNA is TGCAGTGCCTTCCGGCTCGGGAGCGGAGGAGAGACCCAGTACTTC. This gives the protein CSAFRLGSGGETQYF.

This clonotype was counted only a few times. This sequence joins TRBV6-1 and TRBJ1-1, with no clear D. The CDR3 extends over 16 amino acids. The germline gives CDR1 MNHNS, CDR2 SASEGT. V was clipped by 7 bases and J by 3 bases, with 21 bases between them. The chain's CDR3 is CASTPTGFWTDTEAFF. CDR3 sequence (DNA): TGTGCCAGCACTCCAACGGGGTTTTGGACGGACACTGAAGCTTTCTTT.

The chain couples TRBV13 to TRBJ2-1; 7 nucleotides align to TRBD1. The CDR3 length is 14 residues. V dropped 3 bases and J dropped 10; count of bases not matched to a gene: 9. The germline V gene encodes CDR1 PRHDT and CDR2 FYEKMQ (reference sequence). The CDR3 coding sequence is TGTGCCAGCAGCTTTGGACAGGCCGCCAGGGAGCAGTTCTTC. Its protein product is CASSFGQAAREQFF.

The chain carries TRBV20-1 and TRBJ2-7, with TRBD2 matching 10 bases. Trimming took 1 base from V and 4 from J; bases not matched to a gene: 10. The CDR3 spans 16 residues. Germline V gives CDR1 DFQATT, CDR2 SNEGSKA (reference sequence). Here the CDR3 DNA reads TGCAGTGCTAGAGCCCCCCTAGCGGGAGTTACTTACGAGCAGTACTTC. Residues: CSARAPLAGVTYEQYF.

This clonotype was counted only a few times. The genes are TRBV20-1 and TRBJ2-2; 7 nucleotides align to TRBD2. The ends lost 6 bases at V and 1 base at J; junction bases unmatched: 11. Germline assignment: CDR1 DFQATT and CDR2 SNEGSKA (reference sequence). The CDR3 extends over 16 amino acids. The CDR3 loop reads CSAWDYGGENTGELFF. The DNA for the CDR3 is TGCAGTGCCTGGGACTACGGAGGAGAGAACACCGGGGAGCTGTTTTTT.

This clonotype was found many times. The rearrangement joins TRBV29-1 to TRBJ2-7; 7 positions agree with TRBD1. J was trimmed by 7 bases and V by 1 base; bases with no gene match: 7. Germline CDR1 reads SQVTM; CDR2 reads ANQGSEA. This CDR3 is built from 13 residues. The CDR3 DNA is TGCAGCGTTGAAGGAGACAGGGCTCGGGAGCAGTACTTC. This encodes CSVEGDRAREQYF.

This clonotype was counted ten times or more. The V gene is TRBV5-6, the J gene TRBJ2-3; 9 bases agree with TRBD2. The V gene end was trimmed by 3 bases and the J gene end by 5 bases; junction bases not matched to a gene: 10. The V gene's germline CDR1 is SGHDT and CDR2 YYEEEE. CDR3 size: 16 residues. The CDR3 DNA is TGTGCCAGCAGCTATGGCGGGAGGGGGCATAGAGATACGCAGTATTTT. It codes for CASSYGGRGHRDTQYF.

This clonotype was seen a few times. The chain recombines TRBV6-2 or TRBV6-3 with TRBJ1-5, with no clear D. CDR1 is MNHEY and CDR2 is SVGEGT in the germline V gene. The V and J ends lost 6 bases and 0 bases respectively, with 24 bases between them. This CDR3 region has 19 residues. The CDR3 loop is CASSSPDLNFLNSNQPQHF. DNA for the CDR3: TGTGCCAGCAGCTCACCCGACCTGAATTTTTTAAATAGCAATCAGCCCCAGCATTTT.

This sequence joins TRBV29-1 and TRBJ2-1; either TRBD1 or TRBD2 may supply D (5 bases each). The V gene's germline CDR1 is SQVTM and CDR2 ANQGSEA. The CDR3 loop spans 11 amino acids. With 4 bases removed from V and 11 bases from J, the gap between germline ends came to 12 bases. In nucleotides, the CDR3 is TGCAGCGTTGGTGAGGGGCCCAAGCAGTTCTTC. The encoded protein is CSVGEGPKQFF.

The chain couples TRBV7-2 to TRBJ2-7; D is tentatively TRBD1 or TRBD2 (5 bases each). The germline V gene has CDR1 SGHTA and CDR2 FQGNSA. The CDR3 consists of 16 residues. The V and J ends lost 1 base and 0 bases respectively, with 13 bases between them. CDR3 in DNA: TGTGCCAGCAGCTTAGATTTAGGGGACGGCTCCTACGAGCAGTACTTC. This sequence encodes CASSLDLGDGSYEQYF. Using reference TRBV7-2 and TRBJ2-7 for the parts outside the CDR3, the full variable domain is GAGVSQSPSNKVTEKGKDVELRCDPISGHTALYWYRQSLGQGLEFLIYFQGNSAPDKSGLPSDRFSAERTGGSVSTLTIQRTQQEDSAVYLCASSLDLGDGSYEQYFGPGTRLTVT.

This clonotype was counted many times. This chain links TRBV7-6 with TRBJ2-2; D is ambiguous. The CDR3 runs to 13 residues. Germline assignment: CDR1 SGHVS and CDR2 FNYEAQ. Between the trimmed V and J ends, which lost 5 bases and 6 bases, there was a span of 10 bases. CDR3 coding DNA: TGTGCCAGCAGCCCCGGCGGTCCCGGGGAGCTGTTTTTT. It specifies CASSPGGPGELFF.

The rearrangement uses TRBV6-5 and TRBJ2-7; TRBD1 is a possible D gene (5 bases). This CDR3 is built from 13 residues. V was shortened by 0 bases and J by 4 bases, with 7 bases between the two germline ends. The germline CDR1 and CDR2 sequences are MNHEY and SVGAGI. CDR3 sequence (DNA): TGTGCCAGCAGTTACTCCAGGACATACGAGCAGTACTTC. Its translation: CASSYSRTYEQYF.

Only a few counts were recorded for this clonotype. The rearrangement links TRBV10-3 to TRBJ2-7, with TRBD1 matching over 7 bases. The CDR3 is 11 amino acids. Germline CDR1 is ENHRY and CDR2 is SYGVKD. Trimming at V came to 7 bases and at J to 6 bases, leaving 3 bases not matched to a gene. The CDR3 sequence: CAINSGGEQYF. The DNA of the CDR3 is TGTGCCATCAACTCAGGGGGCGAGCAGTACTTC.

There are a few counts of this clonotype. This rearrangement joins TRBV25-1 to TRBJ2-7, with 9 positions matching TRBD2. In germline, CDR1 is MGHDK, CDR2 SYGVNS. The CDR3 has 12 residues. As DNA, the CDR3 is TGTGCGGCTAGCGGGGCCCTCTACGAGCAGTACTTC. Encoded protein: CAASGALYEQYF.

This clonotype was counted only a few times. CDR3 amino acids: CASSQDTASGNTIYF. CDR3 coding DNA: TGTGCCAGCAGCCAGGACACGGCCTCTGGAAACACCATATATTTT. The chain is built from TRBV7-8 and TRBJ1-3; D possibly corresponds to TRBD1 (5 bases). The CDR3 length is 15 residues. Germline-derived CDR1 and CDR2 are SGHVS and FQNEAQ. V was clipped by 5 bases and J by 0 bases, with 11 bases between them.

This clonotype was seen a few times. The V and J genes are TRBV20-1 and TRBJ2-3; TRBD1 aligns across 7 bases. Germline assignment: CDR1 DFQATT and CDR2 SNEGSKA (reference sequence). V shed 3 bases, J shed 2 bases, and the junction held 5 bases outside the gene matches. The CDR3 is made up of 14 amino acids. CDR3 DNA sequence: TGCAGTGCTAGTATTAGGGGGCCCACAGATACGCAGTATTTT. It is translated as CSASIRGPTDTQYF.

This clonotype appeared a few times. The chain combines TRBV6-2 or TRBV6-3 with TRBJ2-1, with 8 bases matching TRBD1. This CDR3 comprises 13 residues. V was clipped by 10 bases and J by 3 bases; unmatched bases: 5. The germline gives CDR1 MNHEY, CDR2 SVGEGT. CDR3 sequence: CATRQGIYNEQFF. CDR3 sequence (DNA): TGTGCCACCAGACAGGGGATCTACAATGAGCAGTTCTTC.

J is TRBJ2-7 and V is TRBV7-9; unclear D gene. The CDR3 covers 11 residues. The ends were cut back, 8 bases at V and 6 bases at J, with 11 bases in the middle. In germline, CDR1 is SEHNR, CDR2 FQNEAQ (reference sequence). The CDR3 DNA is TGTGCCAGCGAGTTTTTGGGCGAGCAGTACGTC. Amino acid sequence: CASEFLGEQYV.

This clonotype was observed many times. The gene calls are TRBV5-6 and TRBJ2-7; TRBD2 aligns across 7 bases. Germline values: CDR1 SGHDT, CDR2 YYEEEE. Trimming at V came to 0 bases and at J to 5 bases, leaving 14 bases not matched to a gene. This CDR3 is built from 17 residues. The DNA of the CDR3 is TGTGCCAGCAGCTTGGCGATGGGAGGGAGCATTGAAGACGAGCAGTACGTC. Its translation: CASSLAMGGSIEDEQYV.

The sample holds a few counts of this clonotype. This CDR3 is CASSLETGVQHF. The CDR3 nucleotides read TGTGCCAGCAGCTTAGAGACAGGGGTCCAGCATTTT. The V and J genes are TRBV7-9 and TRBJ1-5; 8 bases align to TRBD1. J lost 12 bases, V lost 1 base, and 2 bases had no gene match. The CDR3 contains 12 residues. Looked up from germline, CDR1 is SEHNR and CDR2 is FQNEAQ (reference sequence).